This T cell receptor beta chain came from a study of OX40 agonist ivuxolimab in advanced cancers. Study-level findings and limits: The study found that CD8+ T cells averaged more expanded clones than CD4+. Among the lowest levels of clonal expansion were found in partial responders at 0.1-3.0 mg/kg.

The repertoire was sequenced with immunoSEQ multiplex PCR; TCRdb's copy has only in-frame clones and lacks some. This table holds about 46,000 clones, roughly four fifths found once. This clone was counted a single time. No antigen is known for it. V was trimmed by 5 bases and J by 1 base, leaving 8 bases between them. The CDR3 spans 14 residues. Germline V lookup: CDR1 MNHNY, CDR2 SVGAGI (reference sequence). The chain joins TRBV6-6 to TRBJ2-2; the D gene could be TRBD1 or TRBD2 (5 bases each). Source: CD4+ or CD8+ T cells sorted from blood, taken in a trial of the OX40 agonist ivuxolimab. The sequence came from an adult with an advanced solid tumor such as melanoma, head and neck, liver or kidney cancer. CDR3 sequence reads: CASSGDGNTGELFF. The DNA for the CDR3 is TGTGCCAGCAGTGGGGACGGGAACACCGGGGAGCTGTTTTTT.